The next 20 T cell receptor beta chains were all read from a single sample in a study of shared clonotypes between healthy human individuals (dated by TCRdb to 2018 to 2020). Libraries were constructed by the immunoSEQ multiplex PCR assay. Drawn from immuneACCESS, this table holds only the in-frame rearrangements with V and J called that TCRdb kept. Clones are partly lost; checked studies trace under half to an unresolved V gene and leave the rest unexplained. Across this sample there are around 1.5 million clones, with roughly 98% seen only once. The ten largest account for about 0.4% of the sample. The specimen sequenced was naive CD4+ T cells sorted from blood. The cell subset or site label here, explained by the study, means: CD45RA+ positively selected. These receptors came from a man between 25 and 39 years old in good health.

The rearrangement links TRBV28 to TRBJ2-7, with D maybe TRBD1 (6 bases). Germline V gene sequence: CDR1 MDHEN, CDR2 SYDVKM. The germline V and J ends were trimmed by 6 bases and 3 bases, with 12 bases remaining between them. This CDR3 has 13 amino acids. The CDR3 nucleotides read TGTGCCAGCAGCCTAGGGGGATACTACGAGCAGTACTTC. It yields the protein CASSLGGYYEQYF.

This sequence joins TRBV28 and TRBJ1-5; D may be TRBD1 (5 bases). Trimming took off 4 bases at V and 5 bases at J, with 27 bases between the two ends. The germline gives CDR1 MDHEN, CDR2 SYDVKM. This CDR3 is 19 amino acids long. The CDR3: CASSSGASGQGHLDQPQHF. The CDR3 nucleotides are TGTGCCAGCAGTTCTGGAGCCTCGGGCCAGGGCCATTTGGATCAGCCCCAGCATTTT.

This chain joins TRBV29-1 and TRBJ1-4, with D tentatively TRBD1 (5 bases). This CDR3 comprises 14 residues. From germline, CDR1 is SQVTM and CDR2 ANQGSEA. V lost 6 bases and J lost 8, with 19 bases in between. Here the CDR3 reads CSVQGWGAEEKLFF. The CDR3, as DNA: TGCAGCGTCCAGGGTTGGGGCGCAGAGGAAAAACTGTTTTTT.

The rearrangement joins TRBV18 to TRBJ2-1, with a tentative D call TRBD2 (6 bases). V was pared by 0 bases and J by 5 bases, with 11 bases between. The germline CDR1 and CDR2 sequences are KGHSH and LQKENI. CDR3 length: 15 amino acids. CDR3 coding DNA: TGTGCCAGCTCACCACCGAGCGGAGGGGACAATGAGCAGTTCTTC. Translating gives CASSPPSGGDNEQFF. Using reference TRBV18 and TRBJ2-1 for the parts outside the CDR3, the full variable domain is NAGVMQNPRHLVRRRGQEARLRCSPMKGHSHVYWYRQLPEEGLKFMVYLQKENIIDESGMPKERFSAEFPKEGPSILRIQQVVRGDSAAYFCASSPPSGGDNEQFFGPGTRLTVL.

The chain is built from TRBV18 and TRBJ2-7, with 12 bases identical to TRBD1. Per the germline V gene, CDR1 is KGHSH and CDR2 is LQKENI. V was clipped by 0 bases and J by 3 bases; unmatched bases: 9. CDR3 length: 18 residues. This chain's CDR3 is CASSPPLGQGALDYEQYF. The CDR3 DNA follows: TGTGCCAGCTCACCACCCCTGGGACAGGGGGCGTTAGACTACGAGCAGTACTTC.

This chain joins TRBV4-2 and TRBJ2-1; D possibly corresponds to TRBD1 (6 bases). CDR3 length: 16 amino acids. Germline V gene lookup returns CDR1 LGHNA and CDR2 YNFKEQ. Trimming shortened V by 1 base and J by 5 bases, and 15 bases separated the two germline ends. CDR3 loop: CASSQAEGTPNNEQFF. The CDR3 DNA follows: TGTGCCAGCAGCCAAGCAGAGGGGACACCTAACAATGAGCAGTTCTTC.

J is TRBJ1-2 and V is TRBV18; no reliable D call. Trimming removed 3 bases from V and 0 bases from J, with 8 bases in between. The CDR3 spans 14 residues. Germline values: CDR1 KGHSH, CDR2 LQKENI. In nucleotides, the CDR3 is TGTGCCAGCTCACCCGGCGTGGCTAACTATGGCTACACCTTC. Its protein is CASSPGVANYGYTF. The full variable domain, its missing parts supplied by reference TRBV18 and TRBJ1-2, is NAGVMQNPRHLVRRRGQEARLRCSPMKGHSHVYWYRQLPEEGLKFMVYLQKENIIDESGMPKERFSAEFPKEGPSILRIQQVVRGDSAAYFCASSPGVANYGYTFGSGTRLTVV.

In this sample, this clone turned up once. The CDR3 sequence: CASSVGSTYEQYF. Written as DNA, the CDR3 is TGTGCCAGCAGCGTAGGGAGTACCTACGAGCAGTACTTC. The gene calls are TRBV7-2 and TRBJ2-7, with D tentatively TRBD2 (5 bases). V was trimmed by 5 bases and J by 2 bases, leaving 10 bases between them. Germline-derived CDR1 and CDR2 are SGHTA and FQGNSA. The CDR3 is 13 residues long. The complete variable domain, with remaining parts taken from reference TRBV7-2 and TRBJ2-7, reads GAGVSQSPSNKVTEKGKDVELRCDPISGHTALYWYRQSLGQGLEFLIYFQGNSAPDKSGLPSDRFSAERTGGSVSTLTIQRTQQEDSAVYLCASSVGSTYEQYFGPGTRLTVT.

Comment on this clone: The sample has other DNA sequences that encode this CDR3 too. The V and J genes are TRBV5-1 and TRBJ1-1, with TRBD1 identical over 10 bases. The CDR3 is 13 residues long. With 4 bases clipped from V and 6 bases from J, the junction kept 3 bases outside the gene matches. Germline CDR1 SGHRS, CDR2 YFSETQ. The CDR3 sequence: CASSPDRGAEAFF. The CDR3 region has the DNA TGCGCCAGCAGCCCGGACAGGGGGGCTGAAGCTTTCTTT. Full variable domain (remainder filled in from reference TRBV5-1 and TRBJ1-1): KAGVTQTPRYLIKTRGQQVTLSCSPISGHRSVSWYQQTPGQGLQFLFEYFSETQRNKGNFPGRFSGRQFSNSRSEMNVSTLELGDSALYLCASSPDRGAEAFFGQGTRLTVV.

The rearrangement joins TRBV14 to TRBJ2-2; D might be TRBD1 or TRBD2, each matching 5 bases. The germline gives CDR1 SGHDN, CDR2 FVKESK. Trimming stripped 2 bases from V and 13 bases from J, with 11 bases between. The CDR3 length is 12 residues. CDR3 loop: CASSQSGRGLFF. The CDR3 region has the DNA TGTGCCAGCAGCCAATCAGGGAGAGGGCTGTTTTTT.

The chain couples TRBV7-2 to TRBJ1-2; no clear D. The CDR3 extends over 16 amino acids. V lost 3 bases and J lost 4, with 18 bases in between. Germline lookup yields CDR1 SGHTA and CDR2 FQGNSA. CDR3 nucleotide sequence: TGTGCCAGCAGCTTGAATCCGGCCGATTCAATCTATGGCTACACCTTC. Protein sequence: CASSLNPADSIYGYTF.

V gene TRBV7-2 combines with J gene TRBJ1-5, with D maybe TRBD1 (6 bases). The CDR3 sequence is 14 residues long. Germline V CDR1 and CDR2: SGHTA, FQGNSA. V lost 8 bases to trimming and J lost 0 bases, with 11 bases between them. CDR3 DNA sequence: TGTGCCAGCGAGGGGGGTAATAGCAATCAGCCCCAGCATTTT. As protein: CASEGGNSNQPQHF.

This chain connects TRBV7-9 to TRBJ2-7; 13 positions agree with TRBD2. The length of the CDR3 is 16 residues. Germline CDR1 reads SEHNR; CDR2 reads FQNEAQ (reference sequence). Losses at the gene ends were 5 bases for V and 5 bases for J; bases not matched to a gene: 9. In DNA form, the CDR3 reads TGTGCCAGCAGCCCTATTTTAGGACTAGCGGGAGACGAGCAGTACTTC. Its protein is CASSPILGLAGDEQYF.

This rearrangement joins TRBV11-2 to TRBJ2-2; no reliable D call. Germline V gene sequence: CDR1 SGHAT, CDR2 FQNNGV. The CDR3 is 14 residues long. Deletions cut 0 bases from V and 6 bases from J, with 8 bases between. Here the CDR3 DNA reads TGTGCCAGCAGCTTAGATCCCACAGCCGGGGAGCTGTTTTTT. Encoded protein: CASSLDPTAGELFF.

The chain recombines TRBV2 with TRBJ2-2, with D possibly being TRBD2 (6 bases). Germline lookup yields CDR1 SNHLY and CDR2 FYNNEI. Trimming cost V 6 bases and J 2 bases, with 22 bases left between them. There are 18 residues in the CDR3. CDR3 residues: CASSVLFAGGVNTGELFF. The CDR3 DNA sequence: TGTGCCAGCAGCGTCCTTTTCGCTGGCGGGGTAAACACCGGGGAGCTGTTTTTT.

The rearrangement uses TRBV5-1 and TRBJ2-1, with D hard to call. Germline CDR1 SGHRS, CDR2 YFSETQ. The V end was cut by 0 bases, the J end by 7 bases, with 11 bases between. The length of the CDR3 is 14 residues. The CDR3, as DNA: TGCGCCAGCAGCTTGGGGCCCCTAGAGAATGAGCAGTTCTTC. Amino acids: CASSLGPLENEQFF.

In its sample, this clone was seen once. V gene TRBV18 combines with J gene TRBJ1-1; D unclear. Germline V gene lookup returns CDR1 KGHSH and CDR2 LQKENI. Trimming removed 2 bases from V and 7 bases from J, with 11 bases in between. The CDR3 length is 13 residues. The CDR3 loop reads CASSPVATREAFF. DNA of the CDR3: TGTGCCAGCTCACCAGTCGCGACCCGTGAAGCTTTCTTT.

This sequence joins TRBV6-5 and TRBJ1-2; 9 positions agree with TRBD1. The V gene end was trimmed by 5 bases and the J gene end by 4 bases; junction bases not matched to a gene: 8. Per germline, CDR1 MNHEY and CDR2 SVGAGI. The CDR3 covers 15 residues. For the CDR3, the DNA is TGTGCCAGCAGTCCCGGACAGGGGCAGGGCTATGGCTACACCTTC. This sequence encodes CASSPGQGQGYGYTF.

The J gene is TRBJ2-2, the V gene TRBV5-6; 10 bases align to TRBD2. V shed 3 bases and J 4 bases; nucleotides not matched to a gene: 9. The germline CDR1 and CDR2 sequences are SGHDT and YYEEEE. CDR3 length: 17 amino acids. CDR3 bases: TGTGCCAGCAGCTCGGCCAGCGGGAGGGCCCTCACCGGGGAGCTGTTTTTT. Amino acid sequence: CASSSASGRALTGELFF.

About this clone: The sample carries other DNA sequences with the same CDR3. The rearrangement joins TRBV15 to TRBJ2-1; the D is unclear. This CDR3 region has 13 residues. In germline, CDR1 is LNHNV, CDR2 YYDKDF (reference sequence). V lost 0 bases and J 7 bases, leaving 7 bases between the germline ends. DNA for the CDR3: TGTGCCACCAGCAGAGATCTCGGAAATGAGCAGTTCTTC. Translating it yields CATSRDLGNEQFF.